Sequencing of this T cell receptor (beta chain) was carried out in a study of blood T cell repertoires in COVID-19 (dated by TCRdb to about 2020). As for the study more broadly: Samples from collaborators originated in the United States, Italy and Spain and spanned both the acute and convalescent phases of COVID-19. The repertoires were made available in a free public database intended to serve as a resource for research on the immune response to SARS-CoV-2. The material from the prospective study consisted of cDNA or gDNA derived from T cells, B-cell-depleted T cells, or PBMCs. Where available, HLA class I and class II types were obtained from metadata supplied by the sample provider rather than from assay-based typing. Nearly every sample came with metadata listing a de-identified subject ID, COVID-19 status, age in years and sex. The samples were drawn from the first 160 participants of the ongoing ImmuneRACE study and from 950 to 1,500 subjects provided by 6 global collaborators. The dataset comprised deeply sampled blood TCRbeta repertoires from subjects exposed to, actively infected with, or recovered from COVID-19.

Regarding this clone: This receptor's antigen is unknown. No clone much larger than this one lies a single base away; base qualities are absent.

One collaborating source in Seattle enrolled patients while the patients were actively infected and followed the patients over time throughout the course of disease. The collaborating institutions used their own protocols to collect whole blood in K2EDTA tubes. Collaborator samples were shipped for TCRbeta analysis as frozen whole blood, isolated PBMCs, or DNA extracted from either sample type. Inclusive of the bounding cysteine and phenylalanine, the CDR3 is 14 residues long. The kept DNA is CDR3 alone, 42 bases in frame from the first base. From the germline V gene, CDR1 is MNHEY and CDR2 is SVGAGI. V drops 5 bases and J drops 5 bases, leaving 13 bases in between. The immunoSEQ Assay, a bias-controlled multiplex PCR, was used to amplify TCRbeta CDR3 regions from genomic DNA. Turning to the authors' computational methods: Within the assay, amplification of reference gene primers was used to estimate how many nucleated cells each sample contained. To quantify the absolute abundance of each unique TCRbeta CDR3 rearrangement, sequence reads were collapsed and filtered. For each sample, productive Simpson clonality was calculated by taking the square root of Simpson's diversity index across productive rearrangements. The immuneACCESS repertoire file appears here via TCRdb, limited to in-frame rearrangements. These files lack a portion of the clones; in checked studies, under half of the deficit traces to unresolved V genes, and the cause of the others is not known. V and J calls and clone size are those listed in that table; D and trimming were worked out from the DNA. This sample lists some 260,000 clones; more than 70% were detected once. The top ten constitute roughly 6.7% of the sample.

General study outcomes and caveats: How much clinical and demographic metadata was included differed by source and by participant, and the metadata was provided uncurated.

The chain couples TRBV6-5 to TRBJ2-1; TRBD1 could be the D gene, as 6 bases match. The sequencing sample was made of peripheral blood. The source of this sequence is a woman aged 25 to 39 with COVID-19, enrolled during active disease. The DNA is TGTGCCAGCAGTCGAACAGGGAACAACAATGAGCAGTTCTTC. This translates into CASSRTGNNNEQFF.